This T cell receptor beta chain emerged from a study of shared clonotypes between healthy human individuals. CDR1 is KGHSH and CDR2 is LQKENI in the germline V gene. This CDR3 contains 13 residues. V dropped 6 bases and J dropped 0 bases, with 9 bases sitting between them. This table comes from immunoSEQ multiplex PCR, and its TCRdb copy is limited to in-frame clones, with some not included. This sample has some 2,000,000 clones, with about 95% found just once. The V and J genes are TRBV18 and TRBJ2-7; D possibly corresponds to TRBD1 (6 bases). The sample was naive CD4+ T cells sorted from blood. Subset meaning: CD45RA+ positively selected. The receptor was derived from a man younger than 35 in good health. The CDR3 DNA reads TGTGCCAGCTCGTCACAGGGCTCCTACGAGCAGTACTTC. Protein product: CASSSQGSYEQYF.